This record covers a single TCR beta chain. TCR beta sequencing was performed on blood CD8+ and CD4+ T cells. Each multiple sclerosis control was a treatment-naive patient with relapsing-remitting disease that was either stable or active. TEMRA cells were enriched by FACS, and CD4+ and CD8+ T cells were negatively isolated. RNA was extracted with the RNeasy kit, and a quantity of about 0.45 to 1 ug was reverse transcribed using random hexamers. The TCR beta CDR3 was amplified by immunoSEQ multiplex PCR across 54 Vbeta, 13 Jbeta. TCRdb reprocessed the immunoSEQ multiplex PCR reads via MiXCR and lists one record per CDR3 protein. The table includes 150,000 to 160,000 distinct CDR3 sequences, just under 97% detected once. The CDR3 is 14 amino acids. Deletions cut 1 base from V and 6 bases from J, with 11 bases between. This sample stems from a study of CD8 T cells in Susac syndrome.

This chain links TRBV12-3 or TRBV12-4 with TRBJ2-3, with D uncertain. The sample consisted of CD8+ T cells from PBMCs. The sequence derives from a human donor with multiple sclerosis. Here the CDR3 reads CASSLDVLSDTQYF. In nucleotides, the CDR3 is TGTGCCAGCAGTTTAGACGTACTCAGTGATACGCAGTATTTT.